A selection of T cell receptor beta chains follows, all from one sample in a study of shared clonotypes between healthy human individuals. Clones were read by immunoSEQ multiplex PCR, and TCRdb kept only the in-frame ones, dropping some. The table has 330,000 or so clones, about 74% seen once. The specimen sequenced was memory CD4+ T cells sorted from blood. Receptor source: a man aged 30-40 years in good health. Each CDR3 is given with its conserved first and last residue. D genes are given only for firm matches. Where a row states a size, it is once, few, many or the class of an expanded clone; other rows omit it.

cdr3_aa j_call clone_size d_call v_call
CASSRNLAVQETQYF TRBJ2-5 . TRBD2 TRBV7-7
CASSLGLAQQGEQYF TRBJ2-7 . . TRBV11-2
CASSPPYRDETQYF TRBJ2-5 many . TRBV18
CASRGLADPSYEQYF TRBJ2-7 many TRBD2 TRBV6-1
CASSPRDLTGATPPGQETQYF TRBJ2-5 few . TRBV18
CASRRILVGNTEAFF TRBJ1-1 . . TRBV21-1
CSVVSGARSTDTQYF TRBJ2-3 . TRBD2 TRBV29-1
CASSLVGPGLSGANVLTF TRBJ2-6 . . TRBV11-3
CASEGGSRDEQYF TRBJ2-7 . TRBD2 TRBV2
CASSLVRGNQPQHF TRBJ1-5 . . TRBV7-2
CASRPSAGVYEQYF TRBJ2-7 . TRBD2 TRBV5-4
CASSPDGANTGELFF TRBJ2-2 few . TRBV5-1
CASIDTARNYQPQHF TRBJ1-5 many . TRBV6-1
CASSQSRGPNYGYTF TRBJ1-2 . . TRBV18
CASSHPGNNEQFF TRBJ2-1 . . TRBV4-1
CASSQYSGRGYEQYF TRBJ2-7 once TRBD2 TRBV6-5
CAISVPADNEQFF TRBJ2-1 . . TRBV10-3
CASSFGSISKETQYF TRBJ2-5 . . TRBV11-2
CASSTAGYGYTF TRBJ1-2 . . TRBV19
CASSRKGGQIYEQYF TRBJ2-7 . . TRBV6-5
CASSGKDRGNEKLFF TRBJ1-4 . TRBD1 TRBV2
CASSLKGEQFF TRBJ2-1 few . TRBV7-9
CASSPVAGAGEQYF TRBJ2-7 . TRBD2 TRBV7-9
CASSPDRGRWANVLTF TRBJ2-6 . TRBD1 TRBV18
CASRVGAGVEDYEQYF TRBJ2-7 once TRBD2 TRBV2
CASNESRLGSYNEQFF TRBJ2-1 . . TRBV2
CASSIGVRSDEQFF TRBJ2-1 . . TRBV19
CASSLGGLINYEQYF TRBJ2-7 few . TRBV7-8
CASSQVGEETGSYGYTF TRBJ1-2 . . TRBV4-3
CASSYRTSGTYNEQFF TRBJ2-1 . TRBD2 TRBV6-5
CASSLTPDGRDNTGELFF TRBJ2-2 . . TRBV7-3
CSASNYNEQFF TRBJ2-1 few . TRBV20-1
CASSYSRSTGANVLTF TRBJ2-6 few . TRBV6-5